This record concerns one T cell receptor beta chain sequence. Antigen: not known. TCR beta VDJ and CDR3 profiles were obtained from a genomic DNA template. TCRdb fed the reads into MiXCR, producing one record per CDR3 protein. The table includes some 210,000 distinct CDR3 sequences, about 59% detected once. The sample comes from a study of CD8+CD57+ T cells in acquired aplastic anemia. Across the study: An average of roughly 10 million reads for CD4+ cells was obtained from healthy donors.

Whole-study findings and limits: Researchers report that fewer than 35 CD8+ CDR3 sequences appeared in both patients and controls. Patients were compared with controls for CD8+ Simpson's diversity, and no significant difference emerged.

This CDR3 region has 13 residues. V shed 11 bases and J 1 base; nucleotides not matched to a gene: 5. Per the germline V gene, CDR1 is SEHNR and CDR2 is FQNEAQ (reference sequence). The V and J genes are TRBV7-9 and TRBJ2-3, with TRBD1 identical over 8 bases. The sequence was obtained from a human donor in good health. The sequenced sample was sorted CD4+, CD8+, or CD8+CD57+ T cells (not recorded which) from PBMCs. The CDR3 region is CAGQGIGTDTQYF. The CDR3 DNA reads as TGTGCCGGACAGGGTATTGGCACAGATACGCAGTATTTT. The whole variable domain, filled in from reference TRBV7-9 and TRBJ2-3, reads DTGVSQNPRHKITKRGQNVTFRCDPISEHNRLYWYRQTLGQGPEFLTYFQNEAQLEKSRLLSDRFSAERPKGSFSTLEIQRTEQGDSAMYLCAGQGIGTDTQYFGPGTRLTVL.